These T cell receptor beta chains were read from a single sample in a study of technical replicates of blood from several donors. TCRdb's table, derived via immunoSEQ multiplex PCR, lists solely in-frame clones and lacks some. The sample includes 91,000 or so clones, about 95% of them seen just once. Sequenced: T cells isolated from PBMCs. These receptors were collected from a human donor in good health. Both conserved end residues are part of each CDR3. Each record gives: D gene, J gene, V gene, clone size, CDR3 protein, CDR3 DNA. D genes are given only for firm matches. Size is stated for part of the rows, as once, few or many counts, or as a class when the clone is expanded.

>TRBD1|TRBJ1-1|TRBV12-5|.
CASGLLRTGWAFF
TGTGCTAGTGGTTTGCTCAGGACAGGGTGGGCTTTCTTT
>TRBD1|TRBJ1-1|TRBV5-1|.
CASSLQGAGSTEAFF
TGCGCCAGCAGCCTACAGGGGGCAGGGAGCACTGAAGCTTTCTTT
>TRBD1|TRBJ1-1|TRBV7-8|.
CASSLDSGTGNTEAFF
TGTGCCAGCAGCTTAGACTCCGGGACAGGGAACACTGAAGCTTTCTTT
>TRBD2|TRBJ2-5|TRBV5-1|once
CASSSGRANQETQYF
TGCGCCAGCAGCTCCGGGAGGGCCAACCAAGAGACCCAGTACTTC
>.|TRBJ1-5|TRBV6-1|.
CASSETSGVHQPQHF
TGTGCCAGCAGTGAGACGAGCGGGGTACATCAGCCCCAGCATTTT
>.|TRBJ2-2|TRBV5-1|.
CASSLASGNTGELFF
TGCGCCAGCAGCTTGGCCTCGGGGAACACCGGGGAGCTGTTTTTT
>.|TRBJ2-5|TRBV7-9|.
CASSLDGRETQYF
TGTGCCAGCAGCTTAGACGGGAGAGAGACCCAGTACTTC
>.|TRBJ1-1|TRBV6-1|.
CASRDFEAFF
TGTGCCAGCAGGGACTTTGAAGCTTTCTTT
>TRBD1|TRBJ1-6|TRBV6-5|.
CASSDGTGNSPLHF
TGTGCCAGCAGCGATGGGACAGGGAATTCACCCCTCCACTTT
>TRBD1|TRBJ2-7|TRBV6-1|.
CASSDGRHRGSYEQYF
TGTGCCAGCAGTGACGGCCGTCACAGGGGGTCCTACGAGCAGTACTTC
>.|TRBJ2-3|TRBV27|.
CASSSPRVARSTDTQYF
TGTGCCAGCAGCTCTCCCCGTGTAGCCAGATCCACAGATACGCAGTATTTT
>.|TRBJ2-7|TRBV5-1|.
CASSLALAGADEQYF
TGCGCCAGCAGCTTGGCCCTGGCTGGGGCGGACGAGCAGTACTTC
>TRBD1|TRBJ1-4|TRBV5-5|.
CASSPLRTGGFSNEKLFF
TGTGCCAGCAGCCCATTGAGGACAGGGGGTTTTTCTAATGAAAAACTGTTTTTT
>.|TRBJ2-2|TRBV7-2|.
CASSLAGTGGLFF
TGTGCCAGCAGCTTAGCCGGGACTGGGGGGCTGTTTTTT
>TRBD2|TRBJ2-3|TRBV5-1|.
CASSLPRGDTDTQYF
TGCGCCAGCAGCTTGCCACGGGGGGACACAGATACGCAGTATTTT
>.|TRBJ2-1|TRBV10-2|.
CASRGLAYNEQFF
TGCGCCAGCAGGGGGCTAGCCTACAATGAGCAGTTCTTC
>TRBD1|TRBJ2-3|TRBV4-1|.
CASSPLDRVTDTQYF
TGCGCCAGCAGCCCTTTAGACAGGGTCACAGATACGCAGTATTTT
>.|TRBJ2-5|TRBV5-6|.
CATMGQGLQETQYF
TGTGCCACCATGGGTCAGGGCCTCCAAGAGACCCAGTACTTC
>.|TRBJ2-6|TRBV2|.
CASSRQTSGANVLTF
TGTGCCAGCAGTAGACAGACCTCTGGGGCCAACGTCCTGACTTTC
>TRBD2|TRBJ2-1|TRBV11-2|.
CASSLFLAGGVNEQFF
TGTGCCAGCAGCTTATTTTTAGCGGGAGGAGTGAATGAGCAGTTCTTC
>.|TRBJ2-1|TRBV7-3|once
CATPGDNEQFF
TGTGCCACTCCCGGGGACAATGAGCAGTTCTTC
>.|TRBJ1-1|TRBV6-9|.
CASSAGVRGPAEAFF
TGTGCCAGTTCCGCGGGGGTAAGGGGCCCGGCTGAAGCTTTCTTT
>.|TRBJ2-3|TRBV7-3|.
CASSLTPGTSFTDTQYF
TGTGCCAGCAGCTTAACCCCCGGGACTTCGTTCACAGATACGCAGTATTTT
>TRBD1|TRBJ2-2|TRBV18|.
CASSRAYDRAEAGELFF
TGTGCCAGCTCGCGCGCCTACGACAGGGCCGAGGCCGGGGAGCTGTTTTTT